The 20 T cell receptor beta chains below come from one sample, sequenced in a study of CD8 T cells in ankylosing spondylitis (dated 2017 in TCRdb). The library came from 5' RACE. The sample was run on an Illumina HiSeq 2500. TCRdb reprocessed the public reads (quality trimming at Q25 with fastp, clone calling with MiXCR) and kept in-frame beta chains. All rows with the same CDR3 protein become a single entry with the most common DNA and genes. The sample table shows fewer than 550,000 distinct CDR3 sequences, and less than 6% are seen once. The top ten clonotypes cover 3% to 4% of the sample. No cognate antigen is known for these TCRs. Findings and caveats that apply to the study as a whole: A TCR beta motif of fewer than 10 highly homologous amino acid variants appeared characteristic of blood from ankylosing spondylitis patients.

The source material was blood, either unsorted or a sorted T cell fraction (not recorded which). The source of these receptors is a male donor with ankylosing spondylitis.

The sample holds many counts of this clonotype. The rearrangement uses TRBV7-2 and TRBJ2-2, with D maybe TRBD1 (6 bases). The CDR3 is 16 residues long. Germline V gives CDR1 SGHTA, CDR2 FQGNSA. Trimming took 1 base from V and 1 from J, leaving 10 bases between them. CDR3 residues: CASSLVPGENTGELFF. The CDR3 DNA is TGTGCCAGCAGCTTAGTCCCAGGGGAGAACACCGGGGAGCTGTTTTTT.

In DNA, the CDR3 is TGTGCCAGCAGCCAAAATATAGGGGGTTTCCAGGGCTACACCTTC. This translates into CASSQNIGGFQGYTF. The chain joins TRBV3-1 to TRBJ1-2, with D perhaps TRBD1 (6 bases). The ends were cut back, 2 bases at V and 8 bases at J, with 18 bases in the middle. Looked up from germline, CDR1 is LGHDT and CDR2 is YNNKEL (reference sequence). The CDR3 is 15 residues long.

This clonotype was seen repeatedly, ten times or more. The chain carries TRBV7-9 and TRBJ1-5, with D possibly matching TRBD1 (6 bases). The germline V gene encodes CDR1 SEHNR and CDR2 FQNEAQ (reference sequence). This CDR3 has 16 residues. V gave up 4 bases and J gave up 5 bases, with 18 bases separating them. The CDR3 DNA reads TGTGCCAGCAGCTCGACGGGACACGGATACTATCAGCCCCAGCATTTT. Translating gives CASSSTGHGYYQPQHF.

This clonotype came up a few times. V and J are TRBV12-3 or TRBV12-4 and TRBJ2-2; perhaps TRBD2 as D (6 bases). The CDR3 sequence is 16 residues long. The V end lost 6 bases, the J end lost 4 bases, and 18 bases lay between the germline ends. CDR3 bases: TGTGCCAGCAGCCGTGAATGGGGGGTGGTCACCGGGGAGCTGTTTTTT. This codes for CASSREWGVVTGELFF.

In regard to this clonotype: Just one base apart from a much larger clone, this may be a read error. This chain uses TRBV5-1 with TRBJ1-1; a possible D gene is TRBD1 (6 bases). CDR1 SGHRS and CDR2 YFSETQ come from the germline V gene. V lost 3 bases to trimming and J lost 3 bases, with 15 bases between them. The CDR3 spans 15 residues. DNA of the CDR3: TGCGCCAGCAGCTCTGGGGGGCGATTGGACACTGAAGCTTTCTTT. The encoded protein is CASSSGGRLDTEAFF.

This clonotype has at least ten counts. The V gene is TRBV12-3 or TRBV12-4, the J gene TRBJ2-7; TRBD1 is a possible D gene (5 bases). V was clipped by 3 bases and J by 5 bases, with 8 bases between them. This CDR3 has 12 amino acids. The CDR3 region has the DNA TGTGCCAGCAGTTTCGACAGACACGAGCAGTACTTC. Its translation: CASSFDRHEQYF.

This clonotype was recorded many times. The CDR3 loop is CSASTGTDAGGYTF. CDR3 sequence (DNA): TGCAGTGCTAGCACCGGGACAGACGCGGGCGGCTACACCTTC. The chain has TRBV20-1 and TRBJ1-2; 7 bases are shared with TRBD1. The CDR3 contains 14 residues. V shed 3 bases, J shed 8 bases, and the junction held 12 bases outside the gene matches. In germline, CDR1 is DFQATT, CDR2 SNEGSKA (reference sequence).

This clonotype was found many times. J is TRBJ1-2 and V is TRBV6-1, with D perhaps matching TRBD1 (6 bases). Germline V gene lookup returns CDR1 MNHNS and CDR2 SASEGT. Trimming left V 7 bases short and J 3 bases short, with 12 bases between. The CDR3 has 13 amino acids. DNA of the CDR3: TGTGCCAGCAAGGTTTGGACAGACTATGGCTACACCTTC. This sequence encodes CASKVWTDYGYTF.

This clonotype has more than one count but fewer than ten. The rearrangement joins TRBV19 to TRBJ1-5, with a possible D match to TRBD1 (6 bases). The CDR3 loop spans 14 amino acids. The germline CDR1 and CDR2 sequences are LNHDA and SQIVND (reference sequence). The ends were cut back, 4 bases at V and 3 bases at J, with 10 bases in the middle. CDR3 amino acids: CASSTGQPNQPQHF. CDR3 bases: TGTGCCAGTAGTACAGGACAGCCCAATCAGCCCCAGCATTTT.

This clonotype was found many times. CDR3 sequence reads: CSAERAREKYF. The DNA of the CDR3 is TGCAGTGCCGAACGGGCTAGAGAAAAGTATTTT. The chain joins TRBV20-1 to TRBJ2-3; D gene ambiguous. The CDR3 length is 11 residues. The germline gives CDR1 DFQATT, CDR2 SNEGSKA (reference sequence). V lost 6 bases, J lost 13 bases, and 17 bases lay in between.

Many counts were recorded for this clonotype. This chain links TRBV20-1 with TRBJ2-5, with D possibly being TRBD1 (6 bases). The CDR3 is 14 residues long. V lost 1 base and J lost 2, with 11 bases in between. Germline CDR1 and CDR2: DFQATT and SNEGSKA (reference sequence). This chain's CDR3 is CSARVGQSQETQYF. The CDR3 DNA sequence: TGCAGTGCTAGAGTAGGACAGTCACAAGAGACCCAGTACTTC.

This clonotype has ten or more counts. The chain is built from TRBV5-1 and TRBJ2-1; 8 bases agree with TRBD1. In germline, CDR1 is SGHRS, CDR2 YFSETQ. This CDR3 comprises 16 residues. V was pared by 4 bases and J by 7 bases, with 13 bases of the junction left unmatched. As DNA, the CDR3 is TGCGCCAGCAGCCGCTTTTCAGGGGGCAGGACAAATGAGCAGTTCTTC. Amino acids: CASSRFSGGRTNEQFF.

There are many counts of this clonotype. The chain combines TRBV20-1 with TRBJ1-6; D remains unclear. CDR1 DFQATT and CDR2 SNEGSKA come from the germline V gene (reference sequence). V was pared by 7 bases and J by 1 base, with 11 bases between. The CDR3 has 14 residues. As DNA, the CDR3 is TGCAGTGTCGCAAGCGTTTCCTATAATTCACCCCTCCACTTT. Translated, it gives CSVASVSYNSPLHF.

This clonotype came up many times. V and J are TRBV4-2 and TRBJ2-5; the D is unclear. The CDR3 length is 15 residues. CDR1 is LGHNA and CDR2 is YNFKEQ in the germline V gene. V lost 2 bases and J 1 base, leaving 11 bases between the germline ends. In nucleotides, the CDR3 is TGTGCCAGCAGCCAACACCAGCCGGCCCAAGAGACCCAGTACTTC. It encodes CASSQHQPAQETQYF.

This clonotype has ten or more counts. The chain recombines TRBV20-1 with TRBJ2-3; no definite D call. V was clipped by 1 base and J by 5 bases, with 10 bases between them. The germline V gene has CDR1 DFQATT and CDR2 SNEGSKA (reference sequence). The CDR3 loop spans 13 amino acids. CDR3 amino acids: CSARVRVGDTQYF. Written as DNA, the CDR3 is TGCAGTGCTAGAGTAAGAGTGGGAGATACGCAGTATTTT.

This clonotype was counted many times. The V call is TRBV12-5, the J call TRBJ1-1, with D possibly being TRBD1 (5 bases). CDR1 is LGHNT and CDR2 is FRNRAP in the germline V gene. The germline V and J ends were trimmed by 3 bases and 1 base, with 12 bases remaining between them. The CDR3 covers 15 residues. The CDR3, as DNA: TGTGCTAGTGGTTTCGAGGGGCCCCGGAACACTGAAGCTTTCTTT. Protein sequence: CASGFEGPRNTEAFF. Full variable domain (missing parts from reference TRBV12-5 and TRBJ1-1): DARVTQTPRHKVTEMGQEVTMRCQPILGHNTVFWYRQTMMQGLELLAYFRNRAPLDDSGMPKDRFSAEMPDATLATLKIQPSEPRDSAVYFCASGFEGPRNTEAFFGQGTRLTVV.

This clonotype was seen repeatedly, ten times or more. The chain is built from TRBV5-1 and TRBJ1-1; perhaps TRBD1 as D (6 bases). CDR1 is SGHRS, CDR2 YFSETQ, per germline. This CDR3 region has 14 residues. V shed 5 bases and J shed 0 bases, with 11 bases lying between them. The CDR3 reads CASRMDSLNTEAFF. CDR3 DNA: TGCGCCAGCAGAATGGACAGCTTGAACACTGAAGCTTTCTTT. The entire variable domain, with the rest obtained from reference TRBV5-1 and TRBJ1-1, is as follows: KAGVTQTPRYLIKTRGQQVTLSCSPISGHRSVSWYQQTPGQGLQFLFEYFSETQRNKGNFPGRFSGRQFSNSRSEMNVSTLELGDSALYLCASRMDSLNTEAFFGQGTRLTVV.

This clonotype was detected many times. This chain links TRBV14 with TRBJ1-1; D unclear. The CDR3 loop spans 13 amino acids. In germline, CDR1 is SGHDN, CDR2 FVKESK. V lost 0 bases to trimming and J lost 2 bases, with 4 bases between them. DNA of the CDR3: TGTGCCAGCAGCCAAGACACAAACACTGAAGCTTTCTTT. Encoded protein: CASSQDTNTEAFF.

The table lists this clonotype with many counts. This rearrangement joins TRBV9 to TRBJ1-4; 9 positions match TRBD1. Germline V gene sequence: CDR1 SGDLS, CDR2 YYNGEE. V lost 2 bases and J lost 5; bases outside the gene matches: 4. CDR3 length: 15 amino acids. CDR3 DNA sequence: TGTGCCAGCAGCGTTGGGGGGACAGGGAATGAAAAACTGTTTTTT. Protein product: CASSVGGTGNEKLFF.

This clonotype was seen many times. The chain links TRBV29-1 to TRBJ1-2; TRBD1 matches 7 bases. Germline lookup yields CDR1 SQVTM and CDR2 ANQGSEA. CDR3 length: 14 amino acids. Trimming at V came to 6 bases and at J to 8 bases, leaving 15 bases not matched to a gene. The CDR3 region has the DNA TGCAGCGTGGTTCGACAGGGCCGCGACGTGGGCTACACCTTC. This encodes CSVVRQGRDVGYTF.